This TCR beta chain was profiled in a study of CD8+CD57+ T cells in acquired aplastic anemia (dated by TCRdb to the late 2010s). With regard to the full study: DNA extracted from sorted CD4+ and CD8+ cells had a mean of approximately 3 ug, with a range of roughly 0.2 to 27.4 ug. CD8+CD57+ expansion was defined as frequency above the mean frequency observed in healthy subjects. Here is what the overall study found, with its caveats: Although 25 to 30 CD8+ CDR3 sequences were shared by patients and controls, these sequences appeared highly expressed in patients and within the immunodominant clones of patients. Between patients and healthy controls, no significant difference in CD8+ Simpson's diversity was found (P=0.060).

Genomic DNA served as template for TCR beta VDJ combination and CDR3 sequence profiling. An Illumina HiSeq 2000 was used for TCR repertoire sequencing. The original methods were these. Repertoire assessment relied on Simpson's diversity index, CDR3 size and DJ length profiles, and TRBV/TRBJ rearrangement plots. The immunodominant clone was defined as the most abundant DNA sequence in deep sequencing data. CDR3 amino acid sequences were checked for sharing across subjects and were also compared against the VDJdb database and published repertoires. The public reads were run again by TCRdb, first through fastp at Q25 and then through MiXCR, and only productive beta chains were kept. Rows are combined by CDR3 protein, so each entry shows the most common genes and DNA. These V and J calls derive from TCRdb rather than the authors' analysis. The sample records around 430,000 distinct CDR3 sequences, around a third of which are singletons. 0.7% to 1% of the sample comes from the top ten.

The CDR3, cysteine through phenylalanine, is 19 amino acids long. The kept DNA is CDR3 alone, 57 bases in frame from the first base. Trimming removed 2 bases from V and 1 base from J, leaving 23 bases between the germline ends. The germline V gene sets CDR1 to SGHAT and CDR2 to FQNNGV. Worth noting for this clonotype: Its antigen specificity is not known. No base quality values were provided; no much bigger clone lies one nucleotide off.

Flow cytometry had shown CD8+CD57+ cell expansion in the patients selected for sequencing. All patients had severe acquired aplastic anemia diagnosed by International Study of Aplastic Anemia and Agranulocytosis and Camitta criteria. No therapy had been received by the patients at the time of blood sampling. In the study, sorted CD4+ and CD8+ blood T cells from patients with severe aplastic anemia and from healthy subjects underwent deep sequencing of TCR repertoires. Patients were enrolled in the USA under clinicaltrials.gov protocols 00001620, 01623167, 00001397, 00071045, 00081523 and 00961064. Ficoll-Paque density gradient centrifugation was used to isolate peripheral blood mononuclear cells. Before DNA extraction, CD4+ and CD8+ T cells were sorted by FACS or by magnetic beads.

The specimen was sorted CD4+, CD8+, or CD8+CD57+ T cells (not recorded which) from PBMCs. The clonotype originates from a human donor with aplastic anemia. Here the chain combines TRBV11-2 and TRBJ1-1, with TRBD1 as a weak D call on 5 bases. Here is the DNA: TGTGCCAGCAGCTTACAGGGACCCCCATACGCGGGTTCGAACACTGAAGCTTTCTTT. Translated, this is CASSLQGPPYAGSNTEAFF. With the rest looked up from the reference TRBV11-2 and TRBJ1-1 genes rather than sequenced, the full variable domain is EAGVAQSPRYKIIEKRQSVAFWCNPISGHATLYWYQQILGQGPKLLIQFQNNGVVDDSQLPKDRFSAERLKGVDSTLKIQPAKLEDSAVYLCASSLQGPPYAGSNTEAFFGQGTRLTVV.